The present entry profiles one T cell receptor beta chain with its context. The sample originates from a study of blood T cell repertoires in COVID-19. Study-level background: The United States, Italy and Spain supplied acute and convalescent COVID-19 samples. PBMCs, B-cell-depleted T cells, or T cells were the source of the cDNA or gDNA that made up the material.

Germline V gene lookup returns CDR1 LGHDT and CDR2 YNNKEL (reference sequence). Trimming at V came to 3 bases and at J to 5 bases, leaving 7 bases not matched to a gene. This CDR3 spans 15 amino acids. The authors' processing: Quantification of nucleated cells was approximated via reference gene primer amplification. Clones were sequenced by immunoSEQ multiplex PCR, and TCRdb holds only the in-frame ones, with some missing. Clone size and the V and J calls come from that table; the DNA yielded D and trimming. The sample holds more than 80,000 clones, almost 85% seen once. The source is a man aged 45-65 years with active or convalescent COVID-19. This sequence joins TRBV3-1 (or the pseudogene TRBV3-2) and TRBJ2-5, with 9 bases identical to TRBD2. Sequencing was carried out using peripheral blood. Written as DNA, the CDR3 is TGTGCCAGCAGCCATTTTAGGGCGGGGGGGGAGACCCAGTACTTC. This sequence encodes CASSHFRAGGETQYF.